These 18 T cell receptor beta chains were all obtained from the same sample, sequenced in a study of cytomegalovirus exposure and HLA in healthy donors. The PCR employed 60 Vbeta primers together with 13 Jbeta primers. Produced via immunoSEQ multiplex PCR; TCRdb's table is partial and in-frame only. The sample shows about 85,000 clones, over 60% of them seen only once. Material: PBMCs. The receptors were sampled from a man aged 30-40 years in good health and CMV-seronegative.

The CDR3 protein is CASSLRAAGLGLSFF. In DNA, the CDR3 is TGTGCCAGCAGCCTTAGGGCGGCGGGACTGGGGCTGTCGTTCTTC. V gene TRBV5-5 combines with J gene TRBJ2-1; D might be TRBD2 (6 bases). The CDR3 runs 15 residues. The V gene lost 4 bases and the J gene lost 15 bases, with 26 bases spanning the gap. CDR1 SGHKS and CDR2 YYEKEE come from the germline V gene (reference sequence).

This chain links TRBV7-8 with TRBJ1-1; tentative D call: TRBD1 (6 bases). The germline gives CDR1 SGHVS, CDR2 FQNEAQ. The ends were cut back, 3 bases at V and 1 base at J, with 9 bases in the middle. The CDR3 sequence is 14 residues long. The CDR3 region is CASSFGQKNTEAFF. The CDR3 DNA follows: TGTGCCAGCAGCTTCGGACAGAAGAACACTGAAGCTTTCTTT.

The chain links TRBV19 to TRBJ1-2; 7 positions agree with TRBD1. The V gene's germline CDR1 is LNHDA and CDR2 SQIVND (reference sequence). There are 12 residues in the CDR3. With 6 bases clipped from V and 8 bases from J, the junction kept 6 bases outside the gene matches. CDR3 bases: TGTGCCAGTAGGCTGACAGGGAGAGGCTACACCTTC. Translating it yields CASRLTGRGYTF.

The rearrangement links TRBV19 to TRBJ2-1, with D possibly being TRBD1 (5 bases). V was clipped by 4 bases and J by 7 bases, with 20 bases between them. The CDR3 consists of 16 residues. Germline loops: CDR1 LNHDA, CDR2 SQIVND (reference sequence). The CDR3 loop reads CASSRKGPAVGNEQFF. As DNA, the CDR3 is TGTGCCAGTAGTAGAAAGGGGCCGGCCGTGGGGAATGAGCAGTTCTTC.

The V and J genes are TRBV6-5 and TRBJ2-7, with 8 bases aligning to TRBD2. From germline, CDR1 is MNHEY and CDR2 SVGAGI. The length of the CDR3 is 14 residues. J was trimmed by 4 bases and V by 4 bases; bases with no gene match: 6. The CDR3 DNA reads TGTGCCAGCAGTTCCGGGACTAGTGAATACGAGCAGTACTTC. Its protein product is CASSSGTSEYEQYF.

This clone was found once. Here the CDR3 DNA reads TGTGCCAGCAGCCGGGACAGGGAGGAAAAACTGTTTTTT. It codes for CASSRDREEKLFF. This rearrangement joins TRBV13 to TRBJ1-4; 9 bases align to TRBD1. V gave up 5 bases and J gave up 8 bases; unmatched junction bases: 3. In germline, CDR1 is PRHDT, CDR2 FYEKMQ (reference sequence). CDR3 size: 13 residues.

This sequence joins TRBV9 and TRBJ2-1; TRBD1 matches at 10 bases. This CDR3 is 17 amino acids long. V gave up 0 bases and J gave up 3 bases; unmatched junction bases: 6. Germline CDR1 and CDR2: SGDLS and YYNGEE. The DNA of the CDR3 is TGTGCCAGCAGCGTAGGAATCCGGGACAGGGGCTACAATGAGCAGTTCTTC. Amino acids: CASSVGIRDRGYNEQFF.

The V call is TRBV28, the J call TRBJ1-6; 7 bases line up with TRBD1. The CDR3 sequence is 16 residues long. With 6 bases clipped from V and 1 base from J, the junction kept 6 bases outside the gene matches. From germline, CDR1 is MDHEN and CDR2 SYDVKM. DNA for the CDR3: TGTGCCAGCAGCCACACCAGGGGGTCCTATAATTCACCCCTCCACTTT. Translating it yields CASSHTRGSYNSPLHF. The full variable domain, with the rest looked up from reference TRBV28 and TRBJ1-6, is DVKVTQSSRYLVKRTGEKVFLECVQDMDHENMFWYRQDPGLGLRLIYFSYDVKMKEKGDIPEGYSVSREKKERFSLILESASTNQTSMYLCASSHTRGSYNSPLHFGNGTRLTVT.

V gene TRBV28 combines with J gene TRBJ2-5, with TRBD2 as a possible D gene (6 bases). The CDR3 sequence is 12 residues long. V lost 6 bases, J lost 11 bases, and 16 bases lay in between. Germline V gives CDR1 MDHEN, CDR2 SYDVKM. In DNA, the CDR3 is TGTGCCAGCAGCGGGGGACCTAAAGAGCAGTACTTC. It is translated as CASSGGPKEQYF.

The chain recombines TRBV6-1 with TRBJ2-6; D possibly corresponds to TRBD2 (6 bases). V was trimmed by 6 bases and J by 4 bases, leaving 13 bases between them. Germline CDR1 reads MNHNS; CDR2 reads SASEGT. This CDR3 spans 15 amino acids. This chain's CDR3 is CASREVGRGANVLTF. CDR3 coding DNA: TGTGCCAGCAGAGAGGTGGGGAGGGGGGCCAACGTCCTGACTTTC.

The chain uses TRBV10-3 and TRBJ2-7; 9 positions match TRBD1. The V and J ends lost 4 bases and 6 bases, in that order; junction bases with no gene match: 7. Germline-derived CDR1 and CDR2 are ENHRY and SYGVKD. The CDR3 runs to 14 residues. The CDR3 nucleotides are TGTGCCATCAGTGCGGGACAGGGATCCGCCGAGCAGTACTTC. It translates to CAISAGQGSAEQYF.

This clone was seen only a few times. This rearrangement joins TRBV27 to TRBJ2-7; 7 bases line up with TRBD1. Germline trimming cut 6 bases from V and 7 bases from J; bases unmatched to any gene: 15. Germline V gene sequence: CDR1 MNHEY, CDR2 SMNVEV (reference sequence). This CDR3 is 15 amino acids long. The CDR3: CASRRYRGILLEQYF. DNA of the CDR3: TGTGCCAGCAGGCGTTACAGGGGCATTCTCCTGGAGCAGTACTTC.

The chain uses TRBV6-5 and TRBJ2-1; 8 positions agree with TRBD1. This CDR3 is built from 14 residues. V dropped 8 bases and J dropped 4; count of bases not matched to a gene: 7. Germline V lookup: CDR1 MNHEY, CDR2 SVGAGI. CDR3 sequence (DNA): TGTGCCAGCCGAGGGCAGGGGGCATACAATGAGCAGTTCTTC. It specifies CASRGQGAYNEQFF.

This clone was found once. The rearrangement joins TRBV11-2 to TRBJ1-3, with D possibly matching TRBD1 (6 bases). Trimming removed 5 bases at V and 8 bases at J, with 13 bases between. This CDR3 comprises 13 residues. Per germline, CDR1 SGHAT and CDR2 FQNNGV. The DNA of the CDR3 is TGTGCCAGCAGCAACCTCAGGGGCCACACCATATATTTT. Translation: CASSNLRGHTIYF.

This chain uses TRBV28 with TRBJ2-1; D is possibly TRBD2 (6 bases). The CDR3 has 15 residues. Germline CDR1 MDHEN, CDR2 SYDVKM. The V end was cut by 1 base, the J end by 9 bases, with 16 bases between. The CDR3 DNA is TGTGCCAGCAGTTTATTGTTTACTAGCCGGGGTGAGCAGTTCTTC. Translation gives CASSLLFTSRGEQFF.

J is TRBJ2-7 and V is TRBV11-2; maybe TRBD1 (6 bases). Trimming took 6 bases from V and 3 from J, leaving 18 bases between them. Germline loops: CDR1 SGHAT, CDR2 FQNNGV. The CDR3 totals 15 residues. CDR3 loop: CASSPWSGAGYEQYF. DNA of the CDR3: TGTGCCAGCAGTCCATGGTCAGGGGCCGGCTACGAGCAGTACTTC. The full variable domain, completed using reference TRBV11-2 and TRBJ2-7, is EAGVAQSPRYKIIEKRQSVAFWCNPISGHATLYWYQQILGQGPKLLIQFQNNGVVDDSQLPKDRFSAERLKGVDSTLKIQPAKLEDSAVYLCASSPWSGAGYEQYFGPGTRLTVT.

The chain recombines TRBV7-9 with TRBJ1-1; D is possibly TRBD1 (6 bases). The V gene's germline CDR1 is SEHNR and CDR2 FQNEAQ (reference sequence). The CDR3 covers 15 residues. V lost 5 bases and J lost 1, with 14 bases in between. The CDR3 loop is CASSPFTGTNTEAFF. The CDR3 DNA reads TGTGCCAGCAGCCCCTTCACAGGGACGAACACTGAAGCTTTCTTT.

V usage is TRBV20-1 and J usage is TRBJ2-1, with D hard to call. Germline CDR1 is DFQATT and CDR2 is SNEGSKA (reference sequence). The length of the CDR3 is 11 residues. The V and J ends lost 3 bases and 3 bases respectively, with 3 bases between them. The CDR3 is CSASYYNEQFF. The CDR3 DNA reads as TGCAGTGCTAGTTACTACAATGAGCAGTTCTTC.